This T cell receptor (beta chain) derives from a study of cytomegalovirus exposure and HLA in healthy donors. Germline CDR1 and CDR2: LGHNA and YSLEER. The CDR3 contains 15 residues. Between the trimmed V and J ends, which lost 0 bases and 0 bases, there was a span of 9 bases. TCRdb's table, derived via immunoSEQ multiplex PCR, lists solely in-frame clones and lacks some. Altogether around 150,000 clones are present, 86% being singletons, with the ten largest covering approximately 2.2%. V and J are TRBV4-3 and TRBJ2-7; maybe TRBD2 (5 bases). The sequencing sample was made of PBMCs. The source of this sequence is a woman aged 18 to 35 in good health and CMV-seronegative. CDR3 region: CASSQDQGSSYEQYF. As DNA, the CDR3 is TGCGCCAGCAGCCAAGATCAAGGGAGCTCCTACGAGCAGTACTTC.